These T cell receptor beta chains were read from a single sample in a study of shared clonotypes between healthy human individuals. Measured with immunoSEQ multiplex PCR; TCRdb has only the in-frame clones, and not every one. In the table there are some 580,000 clones, roughly 98% of which are singletons. Sequencing used naive CD8+ T cells sorted from blood. The receptors stem from a man aged 30 to 45 in good health. CDR3s include the opening cysteine and the closing phenylalanine or tryptophan. D genes are given only for firm matches. The listing skips clone size in some rows; elsewhere it reads once, few, many or a size class.

TRBJ2-7,TRBV11-2,NA,NA,TGTGCCAGCAGCTTAGGACAACGCGAGCAGTACTTC,CASSLGQREQYF
TRBJ2-7,TRBV5-1,NA,NA,TGCGCCAGCAGCTTGGGACAGTTCTACGAGCAGTACTTC,CASSLGQFYEQYF
TRBJ1-5,TRBV6-1,NA,NA,TGTGCCAGCAAGGTTCTGGACCATCAGCCCCAGCATTTT,CASKVLDHQPQHF
TRBJ2-7,TRBV6-1,once,TRBD1,TGTGCCATCGACAGGGGGTCAGGAGGCTACGAGCAGTACTTC,CAIDRGSGGYEQYF
TRBJ2-5,TRBV9,once,NA,TGTGCCAGCAATTCGCCCGGGGGACAAGAGACCCAGTACTTC,CASNSPGGQETQYF
TRBJ2-1,TRBV4-1,NA,TRBD1,TGCGCCAGCAGCACGGCCCGGGACAGGGCCAATTCTGGCCCCTACAATGAGCAGTTCTTC,CASSTARDRANSGPYNEQFF
TRBJ2-2,TRBV13,NA,NA,TGTGCCAGCAGCAAGGGGGAGGGCACCGGGGAGCTGTTTTTT,CASSKGEGTGELFF
TRBJ2-1,TRBV7-9,NA,NA,TGTGCCAGCAGCTTAGCGCCCGGGGCCCACAATGAGCAGTTCTTC,CASSLAPGAHNEQFF
TRBJ2-2,TRBV9,NA,TRBD1,TGTGCCAGCAGCGTTCCTGGGACAGGGGTGAACACCGGGGAGCTGTTTTTT,CASSVPGTGVNTGELFF
TRBJ2-2,TRBV6-6,NA,NA,TGTGCCAGCAGCTTCGACGGGGAGCTGTTTTTT,CASSFDGELFF
TRBJ2-1,TRBV2,NA,NA,TGTGCCAGTCAAGGGGACCGTTACTCCTACAATGAGCAGTTCTTC,CASQGDRYSYNEQFF
TRBJ1-4,TRBV6-1,NA,NA,TGTGCCAGCAGTGGCTTGGCTAATGAAAAACTGTTTTTT,CASSGLANEKLFF
TRBJ1-1,TRBV6-5,NA,NA,TGTGCCAGCAGTGTACAGGGAATTGACACTGAAGCTTTCTTT,CASSVQGIDTEAFF
TRBJ1-2,TRBV27,NA,NA,TGTGCCAGCAGTGGCGTCAGAAGCTATGGCTACACCTTC,CASSGVRSYGYTF
TRBJ2-7,TRBV28,NA,TRBD2,TGTGCCAGCAGTTTCTCTAGCGGGACGTCCTACGAGCAGTACTTC,CASSFSSGTSYEQYF
TRBJ2-7,TRBV29-1,NA,NA,TGCAGCGTTGGGGACTCCTACGAGCAGTACTTC,CSVGDSYEQYF
TRBJ2-7,TRBV27,NA,NA,TGTGCCAGCAGTTTAGGGGTTAGCGTCTACGAGCAGTACTTC,CASSLGVSVYEQYF
TRBJ2-2,TRBV15,NA,NA,TGTGCCACTGGGGACTTAAAGACCGGGGAGCTGTTTTTT,CATGDLKTGELFF
TRBJ2-7,TRBV4-1,NA,NA,TGCGCCAGCAGCCAAGATGCCCCCGGTCCCTACGAGCAGTACTTC,CASSQDAPGPYEQYF
TRBJ2-5,TRBV13,NA,TRBD1,TGTGCCAGCAGCGCCCGGGACAGGGGGCAAGAGACCCAGTACTTC,CASSARDRGQETQYF
TRBJ2-2,TRBV9,NA,NA,TGTGCCAGCAGCGTAGAGAACACCGGGGAGCTGTTTTTT,CASSVENTGELFF
TRBJ2-7,TRBV4-1,NA,TRBD2,TGCGCCAGCAGCCATCATGAAGGGAGGGTAGAATTGGGCTACGAGCAGTACTTC,CASSHHEGRVELGYEQYF
TRBJ2-3,TRBV15,NA,TRBD2,TGTGCCACCAGCAGAACTAGCGGGCATAACACAGATACGCAGTATTTT,CATSRTSGHNTDTQYF
TRBJ2-7,TRBV7-9,NA,TRBD2,TGTGCCAGCAGCTCTAGGACTAGCGGGAGGGCCTACGAGCAGTACTTC,CASSSRTSGRAYEQYF
TRBJ2-7,TRBV15,NA,TRBD2,TGTGCCACCAGCAGAAATCTAGCGGGGGGCTCCTACGAGCAGTACTTC,CATSRNLAGGSYEQYF
TRBJ1-1,TRBV7-8,NA,NA,TGTGCCAGCAGCTTAAATTATTTTGGAACAGGGAACACTGAAGCTTTCTTT,CASSLNYFGTGNTEAFF
TRBJ1-3,TRBV7-6,NA,NA,TGTGCCAGCAGCTTAGAGGAGGAATCTGGAAACACCATATATTTT,CASSLEEESGNTIYF
TRBJ2-2,TRBV9,NA,TRBD1,TGTGCCAGCAGCGACCGTCCCGGGACAGTTACCGGGGAGCTGTTTTTT,CASSDRPGTVTGELFF
TRBJ2-2,TRBV9,once,NA,TGTGCCAGCAGCGTAGGGGTCAGGGGACGGAACACCGGGGAGCTGTTTTTT,CASSVGVRGRNTGELFF
TRBJ2-1,TRBV18,NA,NA,TGTGCCAGCTCACGGACAGAGGCTTACAATGAGCAGTTCTTC,CASSRTEAYNEQFF
TRBJ2-7,TRBV4-1,NA,NA,TGCGCCAGCAGCCCTGATCTTCCATCCTACGAGCAGTACTTC,CASSPDLPSYEQYF
TRBJ2-5,TRBV7-9,once,NA,TGTGCCAGCAGCTCAAGCCAAGAGACCCAGTACTTC,CASSSSQETQYF
TRBJ2-3,TRBV30,NA,NA,TGTGCCTACTCGAGGGGGGCAAGCACAGATACGCAGTATTTT,CAYSRGASTDTQYF
TRBJ2-1,TRBV27,NA,TRBD1,TGTGCCAGCAGTCTCCGACAGGGATTGGCCTACAATGAGCAGTTCTTC,CASSLRQGLAYNEQFF
TRBJ2-1,TRBV11-3,NA,NA,TGTGCCAGCAGCTTAGAACTCAGTGAGCAGTTCTTC,CASSLELSEQFF
TRBJ2-1,TRBV2,NA,NA,TGTGCCAGCAAAGACAGAGTTAGCTCCTACAATGAGCAGTTCTTC,CASKDRVSSYNEQFF
TRBJ2-2,TRBV5-1,once,TRBD2,TGCGCCAGCAGCTTGGAATTAGCGGGAGGGCCGAACACCGGGGAGCTGTTTTTT,CASSLELAGGPNTGELFF
TRBJ1-1,TRBV11-2,NA,TRBD1,TGTGCCAGCAGCTTAATTTATGGGAATTTCCAGGGGGCGAACACTGAAGCTTTCTTT,CASSLIYGNFQGANTEAFF
TRBJ2-3,TRBV4-1,NA,TRBD2,TGCGCCAGCAGCCACCCAGGACTAGCTAGCACAGATACGCAGTATTTT,CASSHPGLASTDTQYF
TRBJ2-3,TRBV7-9,NA,NA,TGTGCCAGCAGCACCCGCACGAATACGCAGTATTTT,CASSTRTNTQYF
TRBJ1-1,TRBV29-1,NA,NA,TGCAGCGTTGAGTTCGTCACAGGGCCCGGAGCTTTCTTT,CSVEFVTGPGAFF
TRBJ2-5,TRBV29-1,NA,NA,TGCAGCGTTGAAGATCTATACCAGGGAAAAGAGACCCAGTACTTC,CSVEDLYQGKETQYF
TRBJ2-5,TRBV7-9,NA,NA,TGTGCCAGCAGCCCGGGGGAAGGGCTTTCCGAAGAGACCCAGTACTTC,CASSPGEGLSEETQYF
TRBJ2-2,TRBV7-3,NA,NA,TGTGCCAGCAGCTTTCGGGAGCTGTTTTTT,CASSFRELFF
TRBJ1-5,TRBV10-3,NA,TRBD1,TGTGCCATCAGTCTAGGGACAGGCAGCAATCAGCCCCAGCATTTT,CAISLGTGSNQPQHF
TRBJ1-1,TRBV29-1,NA,NA,TGCAGCGCCGGGGACACTGAAGCTTTCTTT,CSAGDTEAFF
TRBJ2-7,TRBV10-2,NA,NA,TGCGCCAGCCTTAACCAACAACGGGCCCCCTACGAGCAGTACTTC,CASLNQQRAPYEQYF
TRBJ2-1,TRBV6-5,once,TRBD2,TGTGCCAGCAGAGAAAGCGGGAGTTCCTACAATGAGCAGTTCTTC,CASRESGSSYNEQFF
TRBJ1-4,TRBV2,NA,NA,TGTGCCAGCAGTGACGGTGAAAAACTGTTTTTT,CASSDGEKLFF
TRBJ1-5,TRBV4-1,NA,NA,TGCGCCAGCAGCCAAGTCCACGAGGATCAGCCCCAGCATTTT,CASSQVHEDQPQHF
TRBJ2-1,TRBV27,NA,TRBD2,TGTGCCAGCAGCGACGGGACTAGCGGGTACAATGAGCAGTTCTTC,CASSDGTSGYNEQFF
TRBJ2-1,TRBV29-1,NA,TRBD2,TGCAGCGTGAACGACGTGACTAGCGGCTCCTACAATGAGCAGTTCTTC,CSVNDVTSGSYNEQFF
TRBJ2-1,TRBV28,NA,TRBD2,TGTGCCAGCAGACCTTTACTAGCGGGAGGGAACGGTGAGCAGTTCTTC,CASRPLLAGGNGEQFF
TRBJ2-3,TRBV27,NA,TRBD2,TGTGCCAGCAGTTTACGCGGGAGGGGCACAGATACGCAGTATTTT,CASSLRGRGTDTQYF
TRBJ2-7,TRBV5-1,NA,TRBD1,TGCGCCAGCAGGAACCCGGCGACAGGGCTTCACGAGCAGTACTTC,CASRNPATGLHEQYF